The 13 T cell receptor beta chains given below trace back to one sample, sequenced in a study of identical twins. MiXCR, run by TCRdb on the 5' RACE reads, gives a single entry per CDR3 protein. The sample holds approximately 550,000 distinct CDR3 sequences; about 20% are singletons and the top ten take approximately 0.48%. These data are also associated with another study on yellow fever vaccine responses in identical twins.

The specimen was CD4+ T cells sorted from blood. The receptors were gathered from a young woman in good health.

The sample holds a few counts of this clonotype. This rearrangement joins TRBV10-3 to TRBJ1-4; D is ambiguous. Germline-derived CDR1 and CDR2 are ENHRY and SYGVKD. The CDR3 loop spans 16 amino acids. The V and J ends lost 4 bases and 0 bases respectively, with 12 bases between them. The CDR3 region has the DNA TGTGCCATCAGTGGGAAAGGACCAGCAACTAATGAAAAACTGTTTTTT. Its protein is CAISGKGPATNEKLFF.

The chain has TRBV5-1 and TRBJ1-1, with a weak D call TRBD1 (6 bases). Trimming cost V 3 bases and J 5 bases, with 20 bases left between them. The germline V gene encodes CDR1 SGHRS and CDR2 YFSETQ. This CDR3 is 16 amino acids long. CDR3 amino acids: CASSSQGKTQGTEAFF. CDR3 sequence (DNA): TGCGCCAGCAGCTCACAGGGAAAGACCCAGGGGACTGAAGCTTTCTTT.

This clonotype was seen a handful of times. V and J are TRBV9 and TRBJ2-1; 8 bases are shared with TRBD1. J lost 8 bases, V lost 3 bases, and 16 bases had no gene match. In germline, CDR1 is SGDLS, CDR2 YYNGEE. The CDR3 runs to 17 residues. The CDR3: CASSASQQGVVWDEQFF. CDR3 DNA: TGTGCCAGCAGCGCGTCTCAACAGGGGGTGGTTTGGGATGAGCAGTTCTTC.

This clonotype was detected many times. The genes are TRBV6-5 and TRBJ2-1; D gene uncertain. The CDR3 covers 15 residues. The germline V gene has CDR1 MNHEY and CDR2 SVGAGI. Trimming pared 2 bases from V and 4 bases from J, leaving 12 bases between. Here the CDR3 reads CASSYGYPEYNEQFF. In DNA, the CDR3 is TGTGCCAGCAGTTACGGCTACCCGGAGTACAATGAGCAGTTCTTC.

The rearrangement uses TRBV5-1 and TRBJ2-5; 8 nucleotides agree with TRBD2. The length of the CDR3 is 15 residues. Germline CDR1 and CDR2: SGHRS and YFSETQ. V trimming: 3 bases; J trimming: 4 bases; junction bases outside the gene matches: 8. The CDR3 nucleotides are TGCGCCAGCAGCTCCCGGGAGGGTTACCGAGAGACCCAGTACTTC. Translating it yields CASSSREGYRETQYF.

J is TRBJ2-2 and V is TRBV12-3 or TRBV12-4; 8 nucleotides line up with TRBD1. The V gene end was trimmed by 6 bases and the J gene end by 5 bases; junction bases not matched to a gene: 8. The length of the CDR3 is 15 residues. The CDR3 coding sequence is TGTGCCAGCAGCAAACAGGGGGTTAAGACCGGGGAGCTGTTTTTT. Residues: CASSKQGVKTGELFF.

The sample holds a few counts of this clonotype. This sequence joins TRBV20-1 and TRBJ2-3; D is uncertain. V lost 3 bases and J lost 4, with 11 bases in between. The germline gives CDR1 DFQATT, CDR2 SNEGSKA (reference sequence). This CDR3 has 13 amino acids. The CDR3 reads CSASLRAPDTQYF. The CDR3 nucleotides read TGCAGTGCTAGCCTCCGGGCTCCAGATACGCAGTATTTT.

This clonotype has a single count. The V and J genes are TRBV12-3 or TRBV12-4 and TRBJ2-3; D unclear. V was shortened by 7 bases and J by 2 bases, with 13 bases between the two germline ends. The CDR3 has 14 residues. The CDR3 coding sequence is TGTGCCAGCAACCCCCCCACACCCACAGATACGCAGTATTTT. Translation gives CASNPPTPTDTQYF.

CDR3 in DNA: TGCGCCAGCAGCACCCGAGACGGAGCAACTAATGAAAAACTGTTTTTT. Translating gives CASSTRDGATNEKLFF. The J gene is TRBJ1-4, the V gene TRBV4-1; D gene ambiguous. Germline CDR1 reads MGHRA; CDR2 reads YSYEKL. CDR3 length equals 16 residues. V lost 5 bases, J lost 0 bases, and 13 bases lay in between.

This chain joins TRBV5-5 and TRBJ2-7, with no clear D. Looked up from germline, CDR1 is SGHKS and CDR2 is YYEKEE (reference sequence). Trimming pared 2 bases from V and 7 bases from J, leaving 13 bases between. The CDR3 has 13 amino acids. CDR3 nucleotides: TGTGCCAGCAGCTTAATCTCCCTCGGGGAGCAGTACGTC. It is translated as CASSLISLGEQYV.

This clonotype was observed a single time. V gene TRBV7-3 combines with J gene TRBJ2-1; 11 nucleotides match TRBD2. From germline, CDR1 is SGHTA and CDR2 FQGTGA. This CDR3 is 16 amino acids long. With V trimmed by 4 bases and J by 8 bases, 10 bases remained unmatched. CDR3 in amino acids: CASSSTALAGGHEQFF. CDR3 coding DNA: TGTGCCAGCAGCTCCACGGCCCTAGCGGGAGGCCATGAGCAGTTCTTC. The variable domain in full, completed from reference TRBV7-3 and TRBJ2-1, reads GAGVSQTPSNKVTEKGKYVELRCDPISGHTALYWYRQSLGQGPEFLIYFQGTGAADDSGLPNDRFFAVRPEGSVSTLKIQRTERGDSAVYLCASSSTALAGGHEQFFGPGTRLTVL.

This clonotype turned up a few times. This chain joins TRBV12-3 or TRBV12-4 and TRBJ2-2; D is unresolved. V was trimmed by 6 bases and J by 0 bases, leaving 11 bases between them. This CDR3 contains 15 residues. CDR3 in DNA: TGTGCCAGCAGGAAGGACGGATCGAACACCGGGGAGCTGTTTTTT. Translation: CASRKDGSNTGELFF.

The chain joins TRBV7-9 to TRBJ2-3; no definite D call. From germline, CDR1 is SEHNR and CDR2 FQNEAQ (reference sequence). The ends were cut back, 5 bases at V and 7 bases at J, with 10 bases in the middle. The CDR3 contains 12 residues. In DNA form, the CDR3 reads TGTGCCAGCAGCCCGGACGGAAATACGCAGTATTTT. Translation: CASSPDGNTQYF.